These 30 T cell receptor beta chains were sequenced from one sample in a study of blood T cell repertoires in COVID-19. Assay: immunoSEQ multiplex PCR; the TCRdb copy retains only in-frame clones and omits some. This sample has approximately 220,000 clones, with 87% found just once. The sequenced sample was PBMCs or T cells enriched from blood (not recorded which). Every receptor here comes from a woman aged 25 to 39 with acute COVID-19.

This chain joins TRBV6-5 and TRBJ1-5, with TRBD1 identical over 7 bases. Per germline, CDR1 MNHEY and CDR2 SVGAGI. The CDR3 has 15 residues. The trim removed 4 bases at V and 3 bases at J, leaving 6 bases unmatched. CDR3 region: CASSLATGVNQPQHF. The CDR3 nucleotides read TGTGCCAGCAGTTTGGCAACAGGGGTCAATCAGCCCCAGCATTTT.

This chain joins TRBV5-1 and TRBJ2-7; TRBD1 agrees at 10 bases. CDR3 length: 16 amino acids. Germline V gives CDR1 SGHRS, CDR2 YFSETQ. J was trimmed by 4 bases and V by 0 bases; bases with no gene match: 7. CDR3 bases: TGCGCCAGCAGCTTGGAAATGCCGGGACAGGGGTACGAGCAGTACTTC. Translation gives CASSLEMPGQGYEQYF.

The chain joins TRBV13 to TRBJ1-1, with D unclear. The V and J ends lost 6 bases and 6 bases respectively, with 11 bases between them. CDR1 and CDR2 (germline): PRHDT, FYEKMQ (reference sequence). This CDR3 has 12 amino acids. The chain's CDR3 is CASRRMGAEAFF. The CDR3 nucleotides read TGTGCCAGCAGGAGAATGGGCGCTGAAGCTTTCTTT.

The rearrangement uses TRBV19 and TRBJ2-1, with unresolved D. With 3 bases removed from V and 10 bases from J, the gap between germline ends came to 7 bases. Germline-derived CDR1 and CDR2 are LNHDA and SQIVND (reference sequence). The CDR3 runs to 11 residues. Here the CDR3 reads CASSMLQEQFF. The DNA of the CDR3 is TGTGCCAGTAGTATGCTCCAGGAGCAGTTCTTC.

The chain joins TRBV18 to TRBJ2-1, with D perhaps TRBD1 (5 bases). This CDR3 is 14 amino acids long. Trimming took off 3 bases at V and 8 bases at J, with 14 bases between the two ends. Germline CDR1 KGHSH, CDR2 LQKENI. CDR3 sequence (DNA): TGTGCCAGCTCACCCGTGGGGCTATTCGATGAGCAGTTCTTC. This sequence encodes CASSPVGLFDEQFF.

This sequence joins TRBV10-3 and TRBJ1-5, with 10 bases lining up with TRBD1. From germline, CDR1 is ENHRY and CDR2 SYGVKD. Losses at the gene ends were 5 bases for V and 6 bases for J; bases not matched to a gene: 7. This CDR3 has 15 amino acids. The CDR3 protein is CAISRQGAVGQPQHF. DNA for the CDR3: TGTGCCATCAGTCGACAGGGGGCCGTCGGTCAGCCCCAGCATTTT.

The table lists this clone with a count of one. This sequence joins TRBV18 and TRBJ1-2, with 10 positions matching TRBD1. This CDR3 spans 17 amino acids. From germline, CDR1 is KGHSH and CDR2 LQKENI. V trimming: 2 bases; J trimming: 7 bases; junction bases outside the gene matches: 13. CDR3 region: CASSPFQTGGFPGGYTF. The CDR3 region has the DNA TGTGCCAGCTCACCATTCCAGACAGGGGGCTTTCCCGGTGGCTACACCTTC.

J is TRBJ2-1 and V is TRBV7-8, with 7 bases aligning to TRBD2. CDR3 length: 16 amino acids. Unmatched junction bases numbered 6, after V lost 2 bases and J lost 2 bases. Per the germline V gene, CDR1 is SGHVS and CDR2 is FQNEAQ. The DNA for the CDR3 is TGTGCCAGCAGCTTAATGATCGGGGGGACCTACAATGAGCAGTTCTTC. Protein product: CASSLMIGGTYNEQFF.

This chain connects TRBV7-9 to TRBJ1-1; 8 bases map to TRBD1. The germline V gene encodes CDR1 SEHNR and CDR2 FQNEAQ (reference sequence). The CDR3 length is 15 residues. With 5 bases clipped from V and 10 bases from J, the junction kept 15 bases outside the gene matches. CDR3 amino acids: CASSHHQGAEVRAFF. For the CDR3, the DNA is TGTGCCAGCAGCCACCACCAGGGGGCGGAGGTGAGAGCTTTCTTT.

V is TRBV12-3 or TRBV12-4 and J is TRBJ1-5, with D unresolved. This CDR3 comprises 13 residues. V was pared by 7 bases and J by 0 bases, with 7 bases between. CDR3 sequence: CASTLYSNQPQHF. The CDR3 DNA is TGTGCCAGCACCCTATATAGCAATCAGCCCCAGCATTTT.

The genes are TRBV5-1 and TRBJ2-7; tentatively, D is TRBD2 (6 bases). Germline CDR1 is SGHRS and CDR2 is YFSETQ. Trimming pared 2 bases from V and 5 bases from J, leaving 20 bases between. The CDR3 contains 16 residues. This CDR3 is CASSLSRGPGWDEQYF. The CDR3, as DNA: TGCGCCAGCAGCTTATCGCGGGGCCCCGGCTGGGACGAGCAGTACTTC.

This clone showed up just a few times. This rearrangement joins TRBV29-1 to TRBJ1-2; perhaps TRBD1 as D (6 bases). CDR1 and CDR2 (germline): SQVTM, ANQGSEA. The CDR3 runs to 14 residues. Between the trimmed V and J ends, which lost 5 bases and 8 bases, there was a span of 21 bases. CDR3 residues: CSVLLLTGGGGYTF. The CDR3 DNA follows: TGCAGCGTTTTGCTGTTGACAGGCGGGGGCGGCTACACCTTC. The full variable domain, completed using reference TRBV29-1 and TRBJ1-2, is SAVISQKPSRDICQRGTSLTIQCQVDSQVTMMFWYRQQPGQSLTLIATANQGSEATYESGFVIDKFPISRPNLTFSTLTVSNMSPEDSSIYLCSVLLLTGGGGYTFGSGTRLTVV.

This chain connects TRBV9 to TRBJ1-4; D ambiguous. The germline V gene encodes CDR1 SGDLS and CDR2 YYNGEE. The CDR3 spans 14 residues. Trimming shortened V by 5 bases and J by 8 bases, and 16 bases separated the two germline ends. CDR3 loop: CASSGGGWTEKLFF. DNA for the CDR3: TGTGCCAGCAGTGGAGGAGGGTGGACCGAAAAACTGTTTTTT.

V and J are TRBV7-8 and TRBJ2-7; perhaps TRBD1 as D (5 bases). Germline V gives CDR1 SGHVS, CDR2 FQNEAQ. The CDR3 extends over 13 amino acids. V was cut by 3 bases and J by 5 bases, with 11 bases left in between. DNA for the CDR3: TGTGCCAGCAGCTTGCAGGGTGGACACGAGCAGTACTTC. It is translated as CASSLQGGHEQYF.

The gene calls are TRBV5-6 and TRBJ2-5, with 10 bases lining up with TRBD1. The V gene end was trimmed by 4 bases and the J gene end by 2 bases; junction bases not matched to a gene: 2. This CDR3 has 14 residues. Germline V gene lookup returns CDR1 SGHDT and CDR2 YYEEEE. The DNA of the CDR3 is TGTGCCAGCAGCGGGACAGGGGAACAAGAGACCCAGTACTTC. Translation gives CASSGTGEQETQYF.

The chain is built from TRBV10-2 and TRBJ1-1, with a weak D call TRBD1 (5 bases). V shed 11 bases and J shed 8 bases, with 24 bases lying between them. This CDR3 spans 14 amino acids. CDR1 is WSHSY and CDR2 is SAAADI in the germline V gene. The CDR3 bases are TGCGCCGCCAGAGTCGGGACTCTTGTCGGGGAAGCTTTCTTT. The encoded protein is CAARVGTLVGEAFF.

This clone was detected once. As DNA, the CDR3 is TGTGCCAGTAGTATATTGGGGACAGACACCGGGGAGCTGTTTTTT. Translation: CASSILGTDTGELFF. The chain links TRBV19 to TRBJ2-2, with 7 bases that match TRBD1. Looked up from germline, CDR1 is LNHDA and CDR2 is SQIVND (reference sequence). The CDR3 has 15 amino acids. V shed 2 bases, J shed 3 bases, and the junction held 3 bases outside the gene matches.

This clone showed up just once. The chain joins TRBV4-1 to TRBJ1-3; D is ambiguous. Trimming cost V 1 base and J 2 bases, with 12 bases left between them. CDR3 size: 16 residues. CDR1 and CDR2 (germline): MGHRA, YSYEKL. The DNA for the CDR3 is TGCGCCAGCAGCCAAGGAGCGGATTCGACTGGAAACACCATATATTTT. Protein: CASSQGADSTGNTIYF.

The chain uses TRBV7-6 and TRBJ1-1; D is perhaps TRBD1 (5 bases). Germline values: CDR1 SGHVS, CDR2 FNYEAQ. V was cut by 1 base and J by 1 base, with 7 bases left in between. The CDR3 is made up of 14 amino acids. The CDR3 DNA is TGTGCCAGCAGCTTAGAACAGGCGAACACTGAAGCTTTCTTT. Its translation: CASSLEQANTEAFF.

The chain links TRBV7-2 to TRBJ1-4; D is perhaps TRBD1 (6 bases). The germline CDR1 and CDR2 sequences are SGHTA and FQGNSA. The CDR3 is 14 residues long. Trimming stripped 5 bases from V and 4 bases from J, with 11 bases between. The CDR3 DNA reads TGTGCCAGCAGCCTGACAGGCGGTAATGAAAAACTGTTTTTT. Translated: CASSLTGGNEKLFF.

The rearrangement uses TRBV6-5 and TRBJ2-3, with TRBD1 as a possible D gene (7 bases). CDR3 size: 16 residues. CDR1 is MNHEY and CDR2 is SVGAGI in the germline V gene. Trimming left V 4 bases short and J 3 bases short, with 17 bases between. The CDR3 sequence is CASSFRQGGLTDTQYF. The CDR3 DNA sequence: TGTGCCAGCAGTTTCCGACAGGGAGGTTTGACAGATACGCAGTATTTT.

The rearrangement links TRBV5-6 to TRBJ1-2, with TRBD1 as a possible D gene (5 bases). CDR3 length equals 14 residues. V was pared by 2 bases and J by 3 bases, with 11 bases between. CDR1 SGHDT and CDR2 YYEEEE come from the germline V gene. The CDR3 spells CASSFGRVYYGYTF. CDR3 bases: TGTGCCAGCAGCTTCGGCAGGGTGTACTATGGCTACACCTTC.

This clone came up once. CDR3 sequence: CASSFRGNTEAFF. For the CDR3, the DNA is TGTGCCAGCAGTTTCCGGGGGAACACTGAAGCTTTCTTT. V and J are TRBV27 and TRBJ1-1; D is ambiguous. Germline CDR1 and CDR2: MNHEY and SMNVEV (reference sequence). The V and J ends lost 3 bases and 1 base respectively, with 6 bases between them. The CDR3 consists of 13 residues.

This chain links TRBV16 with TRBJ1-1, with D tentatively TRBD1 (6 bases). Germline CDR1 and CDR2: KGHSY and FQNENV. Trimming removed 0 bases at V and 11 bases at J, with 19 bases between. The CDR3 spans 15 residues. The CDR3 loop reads CASSQSGMQGRPAFF. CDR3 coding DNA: TGTGCCAGCAGCCAATCCGGTATGCAGGGGCGACCGGCTTTCTTT. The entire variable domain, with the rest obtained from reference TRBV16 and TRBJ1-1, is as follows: GEEVAQTPKHLVRGEGQKAKLYCAPIKGHSYVFWYQQVLKNEFKFLISFQNENVFDETGMPKERFSAKCLPNSPCSLEIQATKLEDSAVYFCASSQSGMQGRPAFFGQGTRLTVV.

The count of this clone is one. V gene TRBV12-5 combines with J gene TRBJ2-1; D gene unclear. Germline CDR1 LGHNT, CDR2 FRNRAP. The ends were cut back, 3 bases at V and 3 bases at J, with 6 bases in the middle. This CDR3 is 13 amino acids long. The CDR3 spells CASGLLRYNEQFF. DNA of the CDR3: TGTGCTAGTGGTTTACTTCGCTACAATGAGCAGTTCTTC.

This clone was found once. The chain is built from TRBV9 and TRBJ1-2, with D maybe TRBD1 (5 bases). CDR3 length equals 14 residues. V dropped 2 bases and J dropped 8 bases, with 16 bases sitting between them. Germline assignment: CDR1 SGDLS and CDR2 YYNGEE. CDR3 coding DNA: TGTGCCAGCAGCGTCGGGGAGGGGTTGGACGGCTACACCTTC. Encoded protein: CASSVGEGLDGYTF.

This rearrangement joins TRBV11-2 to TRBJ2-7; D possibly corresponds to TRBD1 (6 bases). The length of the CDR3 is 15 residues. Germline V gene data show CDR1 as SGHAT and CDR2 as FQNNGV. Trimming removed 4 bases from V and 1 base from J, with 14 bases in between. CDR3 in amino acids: CASSYPRQVSYEQYF. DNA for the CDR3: TGTGCCAGCAGCTATCCTCGACAGGTGTCCTACGAGCAGTACTTC.

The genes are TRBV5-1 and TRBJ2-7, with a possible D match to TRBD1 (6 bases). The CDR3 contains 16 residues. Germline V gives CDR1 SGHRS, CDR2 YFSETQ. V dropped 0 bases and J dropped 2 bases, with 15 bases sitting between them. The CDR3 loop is CASSLEPSGVPYEQYF. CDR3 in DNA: TGCGCCAGCAGCTTGGAACCCTCAGGGGTCCCCTACGAGCAGTACTTC.

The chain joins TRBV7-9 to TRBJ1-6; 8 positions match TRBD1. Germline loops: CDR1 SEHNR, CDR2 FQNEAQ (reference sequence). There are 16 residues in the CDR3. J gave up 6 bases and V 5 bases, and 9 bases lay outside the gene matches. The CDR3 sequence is CASSHRTGIGNSPLHF. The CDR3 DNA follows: TGTGCCAGCAGCCATCGGACAGGGATAGGTAATTCACCCCTCCACTTT. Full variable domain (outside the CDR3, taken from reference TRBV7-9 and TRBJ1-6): DTGVSQNPRHKITKRGQNVTFRCDPISEHNRLYWYRQTLGQGPEFLTYFQNEAQLEKSRLLSDRFSAERPKGSFSTLEIQRTEQGDSAMYLCASSHRTGIGNSPLHFGNGTRLTVT.

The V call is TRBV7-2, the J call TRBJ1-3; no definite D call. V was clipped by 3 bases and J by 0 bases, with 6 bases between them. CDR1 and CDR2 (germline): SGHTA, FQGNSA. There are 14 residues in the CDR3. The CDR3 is CASSFSASGNTIYF. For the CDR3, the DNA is TGTGCCAGCAGCTTCAGTGCCTCTGGAAACACCATATATTTT.